These T cell receptor beta chains were read from a single sample in a study of OX40 agonist ivuxolimab in advanced cancers. Clones were sequenced by immunoSEQ multiplex PCR, and TCRdb holds only the in-frame ones, with some missing. The data contain more than 55,000 clones, nearly 90% of them singletons. The specimen comprised CD4+ or CD8+ T cells sorted from blood, sampled in a trial of the OX40 agonist ivuxolimab. The source is an adult with an advanced solid tumor such as melanoma, head and neck, liver or kidney cancer. The CDR3 runs from the conserved cysteine through the conserved F or W. The D gene is left open where the match is weak. Only part of the rows carry a size: once, few, many, or a class if the clone is expanded.

d_call: TRBD2
j_call: TRBJ2-3
clone_size: NA
v_call: TRBV11-2
cdr3_nt: TGTGCCAGCAGTTACCGACTAGCGGGAGTTTGGGATACGCAGTATTTT
cdr3_aa: CASSYRLAGVWDTQYF

d_call: NA
j_call: TRBJ2-1
clone_size: NA
v_call: TRBV28
cdr3_nt: TGTGCCAGCAGTCCACGGGATGAGCAGTTCTTC
cdr3_aa: CASSPRDEQFF

d_call: TRBD1
j_call: TRBJ1-4
clone_size: NA
v_call: TRBV5-4
cdr3_nt: TGTGCCAGCAGCTCCCGGGACAGTCGGGAAAAACTGTTTTTT
cdr3_aa: CASSSRDSREKLFF

d_call: NA
j_call: TRBJ1-5
clone_size: NA
v_call: TRBV10-3
cdr3_nt: TGTGCCATCAGCCCCGGACAGCCCAATCAGCCCCAGCATTTT
cdr3_aa: CAISPGQPNQPQHF

d_call: NA
j_call: TRBJ1-1
clone_size: NA
v_call: TRBV6-5
cdr3_nt: TGTGCCAGCAGTTTCCTCGATTCCACTGAAGCTTTCTTT
cdr3_aa: CASSFLDSTEAFF

d_call: NA
j_call: TRBJ1-2
clone_size: NA
v_call: TRBV6-6
cdr3_nt: TGTGCCAGCAGTTACCTGGCCTATGGCTACACCTTC
cdr3_aa: CASSYLAYGYTF

d_call: NA
j_call: TRBJ1-5
clone_size: NA
v_call: TRBV5-6
cdr3_nt: TGTGCCAGCAGCTTGTTCGAGTTAACCAGCCAGCCCCAGCATTTT
cdr3_aa: CASSLFELTSQPQHF

d_call: TRBD2
j_call: TRBJ2-1
clone_size: NA
v_call: TRBV5-1
cdr3_nt: TGCGCCAGCAGCTCCGGGACTAGTTCCTACAATGAGCAGTTCTTC
cdr3_aa: CASSSGTSSYNEQFF

d_call: TRBD1
j_call: TRBJ2-5
clone_size: NA
v_call: TRBV7-2
cdr3_nt: TGTGCCAGCAGCTTTAACAGGGGGAAAGAGACCCAGTACTTC
cdr3_aa: CASSFNRGKETQYF

d_call: NA
j_call: TRBJ2-1
clone_size: NA
v_call: TRBV11-2
cdr3_nt: TGTGCCAGCAGCTTAATCGGGGGCCCGGGTGAGCAGTTCTTC
cdr3_aa: CASSLIGGPGEQFF

d_call: NA
j_call: TRBJ1-4
clone_size: NA
v_call: TRBV28
cdr3_nt: TGTGCCAGCGCCCCCCAAAATGAAAAACTGTTTTTT
cdr3_aa: CASAPQNEKLFF

d_call: NA
j_call: TRBJ1-4
clone_size: NA
v_call: TRBV6-5
cdr3_nt: TGTGCCAGCAGTTACTCGTACAGCTATAATGAAAAACTGTTTTTT
cdr3_aa: CASSYSYSYNEKLFF

d_call: NA
j_call: TRBJ1-1
clone_size: NA
v_call: TRBV19
cdr3_nt: TGTGCCAGTGGGTCTAGGCTCAAGGGAACTGAAGCTTTCTTT
cdr3_aa: CASGSRLKGTEAFF

d_call: NA
j_call: TRBJ2-3
clone_size: NA
v_call: TRBV18
cdr3_nt: TGTGCCAGCTCACCACTGGGTTGGGATACTCAGTATTTT
cdr3_aa: CASSPLGWDTQYF

d_call: NA
j_call: TRBJ2-7
clone_size: few
v_call: TRBV18
cdr3_nt: TGTGCCAGCTCACCAACGGGTTTGGCGGCCGAGCAGTACTTC
cdr3_aa: CASSPTGLAAEQYF

d_call: TRBD1
j_call: TRBJ2-7
clone_size: NA
v_call: TRBV28
cdr3_nt: TGTGCCAGCGGAGGACAGGGTCAGTACTTC
cdr3_aa: CASGGQGQYF